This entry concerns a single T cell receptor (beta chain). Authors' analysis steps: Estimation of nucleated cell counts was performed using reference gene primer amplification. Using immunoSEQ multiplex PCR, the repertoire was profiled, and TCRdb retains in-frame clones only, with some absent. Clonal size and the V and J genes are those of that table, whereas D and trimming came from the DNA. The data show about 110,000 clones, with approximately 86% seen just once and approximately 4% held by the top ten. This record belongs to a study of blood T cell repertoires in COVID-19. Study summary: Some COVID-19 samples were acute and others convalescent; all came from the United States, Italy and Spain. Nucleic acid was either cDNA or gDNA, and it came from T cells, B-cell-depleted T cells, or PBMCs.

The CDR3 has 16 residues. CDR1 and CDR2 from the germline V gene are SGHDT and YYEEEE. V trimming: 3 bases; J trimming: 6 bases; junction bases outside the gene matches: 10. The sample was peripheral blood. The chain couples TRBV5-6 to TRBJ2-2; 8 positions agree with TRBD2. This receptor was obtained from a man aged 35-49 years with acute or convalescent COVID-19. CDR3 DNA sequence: TGTGCCAGCAGCTATCAAGGGCGGGGGGCAGCCGGGGAGCTGTTTTTT. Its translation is CASSYQGRGAAGELFF.